This entry concerns a single T cell receptor (beta chain). Its antigen is not identified. The data stem from a study of OX40 agonist ivuxolimab in advanced cancers. About the study: Patients received ivuxolimab, an agonistic anti-OX40 (CD134) antibody. Those treated in dose escalation had hepatocellular carcinoma, melanoma, renal cell cancer or head and neck cancer.

Regarding the study as a whole: The CD4+ and CD8+ T cells in the blood had expanded clonally by week 6 at 0.1 to 3.0 mg/kg.

Assay: immunoSEQ multiplex PCR; the TCRdb copy retains only in-frame clones and omits some. The table has around 82,000 clones, approximately 90% seen once. The CDR3 consists of 16 residues. The V and J ends lost 0 bases and 0 bases respectively, with 11 bases between them. Germline-derived CDR1 and CDR2 are SGDLS and YYNGEE. The rearrangement links TRBV9 to TRBJ2-3; no definite D call. Specimen: CD4+ or CD8+ T cells sorted from blood, collected in a trial of the OX40 agonist ivuxolimab. This TCR was sampled from an adult with an advanced solid tumor such as melanoma, head and neck, liver or kidney cancer. The CDR3 is CASSVGDPASTDTQYF. The CDR3 DNA sequence: TGTGCCAGCAGCGTAGGAGATCCAGCGAGCACAGATACGCAGTATTTT.